Shown below are 13 T cell receptor beta chains from a single sample sequenced in a study of molecular identifiers for immune sequencing clone quantification. Each CDR3 protein gets one entry after TCRdb re-called the PCR reads with MiXCR. In the table there are 490,000 or so distinct CDR3 sequences, 20% to 25% of which are singletons. Sequencing input: naive CD8+ T cells from blood, with Jurkat cell RNA spiked in. The subset denotes: FACS-sorted CD8+CD4-CCR7+CD45RA+ naive T cells. The receptors were gathered from a human donor in good health. Some libraries in this study had Jurkat cell RNA spiked in.

This clonotype was observed many times. This chain joins TRBV29-1 and TRBJ2-3; 10 nucleotides align to TRBD2. Trimming cost V 6 bases and J 2 bases; bases outside gene matches: 8. In germline, CDR1 is SQVTM, CDR2 ANQGSEA. This CDR3 spans 15 amino acids. The CDR3 DNA reads TGCAGCGTGGCGGGACTAGCGACTGCCACAGATACGCAGTATTTT. Translating it yields CSVAGLATATDTQYF.

V usage is TRBV11-2 and J usage is TRBJ1-1; 7 positions match TRBD1. Germline V gene sequence: CDR1 SGHAT, CDR2 FQNNGV. V dropped 5 bases and J dropped 7; count of bases not matched to a gene: 4. The CDR3 covers 12 residues. CDR3 protein: CASSKQGVEAFF. The CDR3 DNA is TGTGCCAGCAGCAAGCAGGGGGTTGAAGCTTTCTTT.

The table lists this clonotype with a few counts. This sequence joins TRBV6-4 and TRBJ2-3, with D perhaps TRBD1 or TRBD2 (5 bases each). The germline V gene has CDR1 MRHNA and CDR2 SNTAGT. This CDR3 comprises 14 residues. V was clipped by 7 bases and J by 6 bases, with 17 bases between them. The DNA for the CDR3 is TGTGCCAGCACAGGACTTCTGGGGCCGGATACGCAGTATTTT. Amino acid sequence: CASTGLLGPDTQYF.

This clonotype occurred a few times. The genes are TRBV29-1 and TRBJ2-7; TRBD1 matches 9 bases. The CDR3 contains 13 residues. V lost 4 bases and J lost 3; bases outside the gene matches: 4. The germline V gene encodes CDR1 SQVTM and CDR2 ANQGSEA. In DNA form, the CDR3 reads TGCAGCGTTGGGGACAGGGCTGGCTACGAGCAGTACTTC. The encoded protein is CSVGDRAGYEQYF.

V and J are TRBV13 and TRBJ2-5; TRBD1 aligns across 7 bases. Germline trimming cut 4 bases from V and 5 bases from J; bases unmatched to any gene: 4. The CDR3 loop spans 13 amino acids. In germline, CDR1 is PRHDT, CDR2 FYEKMQ (reference sequence). The CDR3 nucleotides are TGTGCCAGCAGCTCGAGGGGGCCGGAGACCCAGTACTTC. Encoded protein: CASSSRGPETQYF.

As regards this clonotype: Given a much more abundant clone one base away, this may be a read error. The chain is built from TRBV7-3 and TRBJ2-3; 7 bases are a match to TRBD1. Germline V gives CDR1 SGHTA, CDR2 FQGTGA. The CDR3 is made up of 15 amino acids. Trimming at V came to 2 bases and at J to 2 bases, leaving 4 bases not matched to a gene. In DNA form, the CDR3 reads TGTGCCAGCAGCTTAGGGACAGTAATCACAGATACGCAGTATTTT. Translated: CASSLGTVITDTQYF.

This clonotype was counted ten times or more. V usage is TRBV4-1 and J usage is TRBJ2-7; TRBD1 agrees at 9 bases. The germline CDR1 and CDR2 sequences are MGHRA and YSYEKL. The CDR3 loop spans 13 amino acids. The J segment lost 5 bases and the V segment lost 4 bases, leaving 3 bases of the junction unmatched. CDR3 amino acids: CASSRTGVHEQYF. CDR3 DNA sequence: TGCGCCAGCAGCCGGACAGGGGTACACGAGCAGTACTTC.

In this sample, this clonotype turned up a few times. The chain carries TRBV19 and TRBJ2-1; D is tentatively TRBD1 or TRBD2 (7 bases each). This CDR3 has 15 amino acids. V shed 8 bases and J shed 8 bases, with 22 bases lying between them. CDR1 and CDR2 from the germline V gene are LNHDA and SQIVND (reference sequence). The CDR3 nucleotides are TGTGCCAGTTCCTCTAGCGGAATCCAGGGGGATGAGCAGTTCTTC. Residues: CASSSSGIQGDEQFF.

This clonotype occurred many times. The rearrangement uses TRBV5-5 and TRBJ2-3; D uncertain. Germline V gene data show CDR1 as SGHKS and CDR2 as YYEKEE (reference sequence). The V and J ends lost 0 bases and 0 bases respectively, with 8 bases between them. The CDR3 totals 15 residues. CDR3 amino acids: CASSLVGRSTDTQYF. CDR3 nucleotides: TGTGCCAGCAGCTTGGTGGGTAGAAGCACAGATACGCAGTATTTT.

This clonotype was counted many times. This chain links TRBV20-1 with TRBJ2-7, with D maybe TRBD2 (6 bases). With 2 bases removed from V and 9 bases from J, the gap between germline ends came to 20 bases. Germline V gene sequence: CDR1 DFQATT, CDR2 SNEGSKA (reference sequence). The CDR3 contains 14 residues. This CDR3 reads CSARPDYSYEGQYF. As DNA, the CDR3 is TGCAGTGCTAGACCGGACTATAGCTACGAGGGGCAGTACTTC.

This clonotype was observed many times. The chain carries TRBV20-1 and TRBJ2-7, with D possibly being TRBD1 (6 bases). Trimming cost V 7 bases and J 0 bases, with 16 bases left between them. The V gene's germline CDR1 is DFQATT and CDR2 SNEGSKA (reference sequence). This CDR3 spans 14 amino acids. The chain's CDR3 is CSVPLEGDSYEQYF. CDR3 in DNA: TGCAGTGTTCCGTTAGAGGGGGACTCCTACGAGCAGTACTTC.

This clonotype was recorded many times. The chain has TRBV7-9 and TRBJ2-3; maybe TRBD1 (5 bases). Per the germline V gene, CDR1 is SEHNR and CDR2 is FQNEAQ (reference sequence). This CDR3 comprises 14 residues. V gave up 4 bases and J gave up 2 bases, with 10 bases separating them. The CDR3 reads CASSSPRDTDTQYF. The CDR3 DNA reads as TGTGCCAGCAGCTCCCCCAGGGACACAGATACGCAGTATTTT.

The chain uses TRBV28 and TRBJ1-4; D remains unclear. The germline gives CDR1 MDHEN, CDR2 SYDVKM. V was shortened by 6 bases and J by 0 bases, with 8 bases between the two germline ends. This CDR3 has 14 residues. CDR3: CASSVIATNEKLFF. The CDR3 nucleotides are TGTGCCAGCAGCGTTATAGCAACTAATGAAAAACTGTTTTTT.